This T cell receptor (beta chain) comes out of a study of CD8 T cells in Susac syndrome. Random-hexamer reverse transcription was applied to roughly 0.5 to 1 ug RNA. TCRdb fed the immunoSEQ multiplex PCR reads into MiXCR, producing one record per CDR3 protein. The data contain around 110,000 distinct CDR3 sequences, 95% to 96% of them singletons. This CDR3 has 14 amino acids. CDR1 is MNHEY, CDR2 SVGAGI, per germline. V was cut by 0 bases and J by 7 bases, with 12 bases left in between. Sample: CD4+ T cells from PBMCs. The clonotype comes from a human donor with Susac syndrome. J is TRBJ2-5 and V is TRBV6-5; TRBD1 might be the D (6 bases). CDR3: CASSYSLVRGTQYF. CDR3 in DNA: TGTGCCAGCAGTTACTCGTTGGTCAGGGGGACCCAGTACTTC.